These T cell receptor beta chains were read from a single sample in a study of CD8 T cells in ankylosing spondylitis. TCRdb ran MiXCR on the 5' RACE reads and lists one entry per CDR3 protein. The sample shows hundreds of thousands of distinct CDR3 sequences, about 12% of them seen only once. The material sequenced was blood, either unsorted or a sorted T cell fraction (not recorded which). These TCRs come from a male donor with ankylosing spondylitis. CDR3s include the opening cysteine and the closing phenylalanine or tryptophan. Fields, in order: clone size, CDR3 length, J gene, V gene, CDR3 protein. Expanded clones are given a class, and other clones once, few, many or no size at all.

>NA|13|TRBJ1-5|TRBV3-1
CASSQYVNQPQHF
>NA|15|TRBJ2-2|TRBV20-1
CSARIGGIATGELFF
>many|14|TRBJ1-1|TRBV20-1
CSASRQGIGKEAFF
>many|13|TRBJ2-3|TRBV7-2
CASSLVSRGPQYF
>NA|18|TRBJ2-5|TRBV12-3/TRBV12-4
CASSLGTSGRAYQETQYF
>NA|14|TRBJ1-1|TRBV7-9
CASRAITGGTEAFF
>NA|13|TRBJ2-1|TRBV20-1
CSARDPEGYEQFF
>many|14|TRBJ2-7|TRBV12-3/TRBV12-4
CASSRGRGPYEQYF
>few|15|TRBJ2-2|TRBV5-4
CASSLGQGGAGELFF
>few|15|TRBJ2-7|TRBV20-1
CSASGDGNTNYEQYF
>NA|13|TRBJ2-1|TRBV20-1
CSALSPASREQFF
>NA|14|TRBJ1-2|TRBV24-1
CATSSGTIAYGYTF
>NA|12|TRBJ1-2|TRBV20-1
CSAAAGNYGYTF
>NA|14|TRBJ1-3|TRBV7-2
CASSLASRFRTIYF
>few|14|TRBJ2-5|TRBV4-3
CASSQDTLQETQYF
>many|14|TRBJ2-7|TRBV20-1
CSARDKPIYYEQYF
>few|14|TRBJ2-5|TRBV20-1
CSASSGGDLETQYF
>many|14|TRBJ2-5|TRBV29-1
CSAGGLAGQETQYF
>few|13|TRBJ2-7|TRBV20-1
CSASQARAYEQYF
>NA|16|TRBJ2-1|TRBV20-1
CCAFTPLAGAYNEQFF
>few|15|TRBJ1-4|TRBV7-2
CASSRRVATNEKLFF
>many|16|TRBJ2-3|TRBV10-3
CAISDRGETGTDTQYF
>many|13|TRBJ1-5|TRBV20-1
CSATGRGNQPQHF
>NA|18|TRBJ2-3|TRBV4-3
CAGSPSSVVASDRDTQYF
>many|16|TRBJ1-2|TRBV4-3
CASSQDWVSRNYGYTF
>few|16|TRBJ2-7|TRBV4-2
CASSQGTGVTSYEQYF
>few|16|TRBJ2-6|TRBV10-3
CAIKVGDHSGANVLTF